This T cell receptor beta chain was retrieved from a study of vaccination and CD4 T cells after COVID-19. Study as a whole: According to the study, participants were given two doses of BNT162b2 or mRNA-1273 vaccine.

Indicated treatment: approximately 9-day PBMC culture with coronavirus spike peptide pools or control peptides (ViraFEST assay). Concerning this clonotype: Its antigen is as yet unknown.

Germline CDR1 SNHLY, CDR2 FYNNEI. The CDR3 is 13 amino acids. V gave up 1 base and J gave up 5 bases, with 8 bases separating them. The Oncomine TCR Beta short-read assay sequenced DNA from cultured CD4+ T cells. TCRdb analysed the PCR reads with MiXCR anew, one entry per CDR3 protein. The sample comprises roughly 20,000 distinct CDR3 sequences, 40% to 50% of which are singletons, and about 4% rests with the top ten. Study-level findings and limits: There were relatively few convalescent patients studied, and there were no early post-infection timepoints.

The sequence was obtained from a human donor who had recovered from COVID-19. The sequencing used CD4+ T cells from blood, cultured in vitro, collected before SARS-CoV-2 vaccination. The V call is TRBV2, the J call TRBJ1-1; D uncertain. CDR3 bases: TGTGCCAGCAGTGAAGAAGGGAGGACTGAAGCTTTCTTT. As protein: CASSEEGRTEAFF.